The sequence of this TCR beta chain was determined in a study of T cell responses to AZD1222 COVID-19 vaccine. Sequencing used immunoSEQ multiplex PCR; TCRdb keeps in-frame clones, though not all of them. Of some 74,000 clones listed, 70% to 90% are singletons. The length of the CDR3 is 14 residues. The ends were cut back, 1 base at V and 5 bases at J, with 8 bases in the middle. Germline values: CDR1 SEHNR, CDR2 FQNEAQ (reference sequence). This clone has just a few counts. This sample comprised peripheral blood, obtained 28 days after the second AZD1222 dose. This sequence was found in an adult who received the AZD1222 COVID-19 vaccine. The chain has TRBV7-9 and TRBJ2-2; D unresolved. CDR3 bases: TGTGCCAGCAGCTTAGAGGTGGGGACCGGGGAGCTGTTTTTT. Translating it yields CASSLEVGTGELFF.